A selection of T cell receptor beta chains follows, all from one sample in a study of T cell changes during pregnancy in multiple sclerosis. Using immunoSEQ multiplex PCR, the repertoire was profiled, and TCRdb retains in-frame clones only, with some absent. The sample records some 80,000 clones, 90% to 95% being singletons. Sequenced material: peripheral blood, taken in the second trimester of pregnancy. These receptors were taken from a female donor with multiple sclerosis, enrolled in a pregnancy study. The CDR3 runs from the conserved cysteine through the conserved F or W. Fields, in order: clone size, J gene, D gene, V gene, CDR3 protein, CDR3 DNA. A D gene is named only where the DNA matches it firmly. Part of the rows lack a size; the others show once, few, many or a class for expanded clones.

abundance: once; j_gene: TRBJ2-5; d_gene: TRBD2; v_gene: TRBV30; CDR3aa: CAWSPPLAGGKGTQYF; CDR3nt: TGTGCCTGGAGCCCCCCTCTAGCGGGAGGAAAGGGGACCCAGTACTTC
abundance: once; j_gene: TRBJ2-7; d_gene: .; v_gene: TRBV7-9; CDR3aa: CASSLSGRQQYF; CDR3nt: TGTGCCAGCAGCTTAAGCGGCAGGCAGCAGTACTTC
abundance: .; j_gene: TRBJ1-1; d_gene: .; v_gene: TRBV5-6; CDR3aa: CASSRDTEAFF; CDR3nt: TGTGCCAGCAGTAGAGACACTGAAGCTTTCTTT
abundance: .; j_gene: TRBJ2-2; d_gene: TRBD2; v_gene: TRBV11-2; CDR3aa: CASSLDGAGVVELFF; CDR3nt: TGTGCCAGCAGCTTAGATGGGGCGGGAGTAGTGGAGCTGTTTTTT
abundance: .; j_gene: TRBJ2-2; d_gene: .; v_gene: TRBV27; CDR3aa: CASSLVARFPNTGELFF; CDR3nt: TGTGCCAGCAGTTTAGTGGCGAGGTTCCCGAACACCGGGGAGCTGTTTTTT
abundance: .; j_gene: TRBJ1-1; d_gene: .; v_gene: TRBV5-1; CDR3aa: CASSPGTMGLPYTEAFF; CDR3nt: TGCGCCAGCAGCCCAGGGACAATGGGATTACCCTACACTGAAGCTTTCTTT
abundance: once; j_gene: TRBJ2-3; d_gene: TRBD2; v_gene: TRBV7-9; CDR3aa: CASSLLGLAVADTQYF; CDR3nt: TGTGCCAGCAGCTTATTGGGACTAGCGGTGGCAGATACGCAGTATTTT
abundance: .; j_gene: TRBJ2-6; d_gene: .; v_gene: TRBV7-9; CDR3aa: CASSYKTGSGANVLTF; CDR3nt: TGTGCCAGCAGTTACAAGACAGGCTCTGGGGCCAACGTCCTGACTTTC
abundance: .; j_gene: TRBJ2-1; d_gene: .; v_gene: TRBV7-6; CDR3aa: CASSTRSVKSEQFF; CDR3nt: TGTGCCAGCAGCACCCGTTCGGTTAAGAGTGAGCAGTTCTTC
abundance: .; j_gene: TRBJ2-5; d_gene: .; v_gene: TRBV7-7; CDR3aa: CASSLGGLKGETQYF; CDR3nt: TGTGCCAGCAGCTTAGGGGGCCTTAAGGGGGAGACCCAGTACTTC
abundance: .; j_gene: TRBJ2-5; d_gene: TRBD2; v_gene: TRBV4-3; CDR3aa: CASSQDRLSLAGATQYF; CDR3nt: TGCGCCAGCAGCCAAGATCGACTCTCACTAGCGGGAGCGACCCAGTACTTC
abundance: .; j_gene: TRBJ2-6; d_gene: TRBD1; v_gene: TRBV28; CDR3aa: CASSSPRLRDRGSSGANVLTF; CDR3nt: TGTGCCAGCAGTTCACCCCGTCTCCGGGACAGGGGCAGCTCTGGGGCCAACGTCCTGACTTTC
abundance: once; j_gene: TRBJ2-3; d_gene: TRBD2; v_gene: TRBV9; CDR3aa: CASSVSSGGFTDTQYF; CDR3nt: TGTGCCAGCAGCGTGTCTAGCGGGGGTTTCACAGATACGCAGTATTTT
abundance: once; j_gene: TRBJ1-1; d_gene: .; v_gene: TRBV27; CDR3aa: CASSPFEGGTEAFF; CDR3nt: TGTGCCAGCAGCCCATTCGAGGGTGGCACTGAAGCTTTCTTT
abundance: once; j_gene: TRBJ1-2; d_gene: .; v_gene: TRBV29-1; CDR3aa: CSVLQAAGYTF; CDR3nt: TGCAGCGTTCTGCAGGCTGCGGGCTACACCTTC
abundance: few; j_gene: TRBJ2-3; d_gene: .; v_gene: TRBV18; CDR3aa: CASSVAGGSTDTQYF; CDR3nt: TGTGCCAGCTCCGTTGCGGGCGGTAGCACAGATACGCAGTATTTT
abundance: .; j_gene: TRBJ2-3; d_gene: .; v_gene: TRBV28; CDR3aa: CASSQGRVGADTQYF; CDR3nt: TGTGCCAGCAGTCAGGGCCGTGTCGGCGCAGATACGCAGTATTTT
abundance: .; j_gene: TRBJ2-7; d_gene: .; v_gene: TRBV19; CDR3aa: CASSNHRQGLYEQYF; CDR3nt: TGTGCCAGTAGTAACCACCGACAGGGACTCTACGAGCAGTACTTC
abundance: .; j_gene: TRBJ2-1; d_gene: TRBD2; v_gene: TRBV5-6; CDR3aa: CASSLLAGVSNEQFF; CDR3nt: TGTGCCAGCAGCTTACTAGCGGGAGTTAGCAATGAGCAGTTCTTC
abundance: .; j_gene: TRBJ2-7; d_gene: TRBD1; v_gene: TRBV5-6; CDR3aa: CASSWGTADYEQYF; CDR3nt: TGTGCCAGCAGTTGGGGGACAGCCGACTACGAGCAGTACTTC
abundance: .; j_gene: TRBJ2-7; d_gene: TRBD1; v_gene: TRBV6-6; CDR3aa: CASTEGTVYEQYF; CDR3nt: TGTGCCAGCACGGAAGGGACAGTCTACGAGCAGTACTTC
abundance: .; j_gene: TRBJ1-4; d_gene: .; v_gene: TRBV6-6; CDR3aa: CASRTLDRVEKLFF; CDR3nt: TGTGCCAGCAGGACTCTGGATCGGGTTGAAAAACTGTTTTTT
abundance: .; j_gene: TRBJ2-1; d_gene: .; v_gene: TRBV29-1; CDR3aa: CSAPRPGLRSYNEQFF; CDR3nt: TGCAGCGCCCCACGTCCCGGACTCCGGTCCTACAATGAGCAGTTCTTC
abundance: .; j_gene: TRBJ1-1; d_gene: TRBD1; v_gene: TRBV5-4; CDR3aa: CASSLEMDRATEAFF; CDR3nt: TGTGCCAGCAGCTTGGAAATGGACAGGGCCACTGAAGCTTTCTTT
abundance: .; j_gene: TRBJ1-2; d_gene: .; v_gene: TRBV7-2; CDR3aa: CASSFNGSPTSGPFYGYTF; CDR3nt: TGTGCCAGCAGCTTTAACGGAAGCCCTACGAGCGGTCCTTTTTATGGCTACACCTTC
abundance: once; j_gene: TRBJ2-7; d_gene: TRBD1; v_gene: TRBV2; CDR3aa: CASSEGIGQGVSYEQYF; CDR3nt: TGTGCCAGCAGTGAAGGGATAGGGCAGGGGGTTTCCTACGAGCAGTACTTC
abundance: once; j_gene: TRBJ1-1; d_gene: .; v_gene: TRBV9; CDR3aa: CASSVDFRNTEAFF; CDR3nt: TGTGCCAGCAGCGTAGATTTTAGGAACACTGAAGCTTTCTTT
abundance: .; j_gene: TRBJ2-1; d_gene: TRBD2; v_gene: TRBV5-4; CDR3aa: CASRRLAGDNEQFF; CDR3nt: TGTGCCAGCAGGAGACTAGCGGGGGACAATGAGCAGTTCTTC
abundance: .; j_gene: TRBJ2-7; d_gene: .; v_gene: TRBV9; CDR3aa: CASSASIDYEQYF; CDR3nt: TGTGCCAGCAGCGCATCTATTGACTACGAGCAGTACTTC
abundance: .; j_gene: TRBJ2-7; d_gene: TRBD1; v_gene: TRBV11-2; CDR3aa: CASSLLDRGMYEQYF; CDR3nt: TGTGCCAGCAGCTTATTGGACAGGGGGATGTACGAGCAGTACTTC
abundance: .; j_gene: TRBJ2-5; d_gene: .; v_gene: TRBV7-7; CDR3aa: CASSLGGVSSQTQYF; CDR3nt: TGTGCCAGCAGCTTAGGGGGGGTTAGCTCTCAGACCCAGTACTTC
abundance: .; j_gene: TRBJ2-7; d_gene: TRBD1; v_gene: TRBV10-1; CDR3aa: CASSESAGQVYEQYF; CDR3nt: TGCGCCAGCAGTGAGTCGGCGGGACAGGTCTACGAGCAGTACTTC
abundance: .; j_gene: TRBJ2-7; d_gene: TRBD1; v_gene: TRBV29-1; CDR3aa: CSVEQGAGEQYF; CDR3nt: TGCAGCGTAGAACAGGGGGCCGGTGAGCAGTACTTC
abundance: .; j_gene: TRBJ2-3; d_gene: TRBD2; v_gene: TRBV5-4; CDR3aa: CASSPTELAGGRTDTQYF; CDR3nt: TGTGCCAGCAGCCCTACCGAACTAGCGGGAGGAAGGACAGATACGCAGTATTTT
abundance: .; j_gene: TRBJ2-2; d_gene: TRBD1; v_gene: TRBV6-1; CDR3aa: CASSEDRGRPNTGELFF; CDR3nt: TGTGCCAGCAGCGAAGACAGGGGGCGGCCGAACACCGGGGAGCTGTTTTTT
abundance: .; j_gene: TRBJ2-1; d_gene: TRBD2; v_gene: TRBV4-3; CDR3aa: CASSQDGTGGYNEQFF; CDR3nt: TGCGCCAGCAGCCAAGATGGAACGGGGGGTTACAATGAGCAGTTCTTC
abundance: .; j_gene: TRBJ2-1; d_gene: .; v_gene: TRBV29-1; CDR3aa: CSVVTGGSYNEQFF; CDR3nt: TGCAGCGTTGTTACAGGCGGAAGCTACAATGAGCAGTTCTTC
abundance: .; j_gene: TRBJ2-7; d_gene: .; v_gene: TRBV28; CDR3aa: CASSLLRWSASIYEQYF; CDR3nt: TGTGCCAGCAGTTTATTAAGGTGGTCGGCTAGCATCTACGAGCAGTACTTC
abundance: .; j_gene: TRBJ2-3; d_gene: .; v_gene: TRBV7-9; CDR3aa: CASSLTGSTDTQYF; CDR3nt: TGTGCCAGCAGCTTAACGGGTTCCACAGATACGCAGTATTTT
abundance: .; j_gene: TRBJ1-2; d_gene: .; v_gene: TRBV7-9; CDR3aa: CASSADKYGYTF; CDR3nt: TGTGCCAGCAGCGCGGACAAGTATGGCTACACCTTC
abundance: .; j_gene: TRBJ2-3; d_gene: TRBD1; v_gene: TRBV7-9; CDR3aa: CASSETGVRTDTQYF; CDR3nt: TGTGCCAGCAGCGAAACAGGGGTCCGCACAGATACGCAGTATTTT
abundance: once; j_gene: TRBJ2-1; d_gene: TRBD1; v_gene: TRBV30; CDR3aa: CAWRGTGAYNEQFF; CDR3nt: TGTGCCTGGAGGGGGACAGGGGCCTACAATGAGCAGTTCTTC
abundance: .; j_gene: TRBJ1-1; d_gene: .; v_gene: TRBV5-1; CDR3aa: CASSFSGTEAFF; CDR3nt: TGCGCCAGCAGCTTCTCTGGTACAGAAGCTTTCTTT
abundance: .; j_gene: TRBJ2-3; d_gene: TRBD2; v_gene: TRBV7-2; CDR3aa: CASSPRPQRETDTQYF; CDR3nt: TGTGCCAGCAGCCCCCGCCCCCAGCGGGAGACAGATACGCAGTATTTT
abundance: .; j_gene: TRBJ1-1; d_gene: TRBD1; v_gene: TRBV19; CDR3aa: CASRDYRGQRFTEAFF; CDR3nt: TGTGCCAGTAGAGATTACAGGGGGCAGAGGTTCACTGAAGCTTTCTTT
abundance: .; j_gene: TRBJ2-3; d_gene: TRBD2; v_gene: TRBV7-2; CDR3aa: CASSLPQKREKYF; CDR3nt: TGTGCCAGCAGCTTACCCCAGAAGCGGGAGAAGTATTTT
abundance: .; j_gene: TRBJ2-7; d_gene: .; v_gene: TRBV9; CDR3aa: CASSGIGSDYEQYF; CDR3nt: TGTGCCAGCAGCGGGATCGGGAGTGACTACGAGCAGTACTTC
abundance: .; j_gene: TRBJ1-2; d_gene: .; v_gene: TRBV18; CDR3aa: CASSPQGPATETYGYTF; CDR3nt: TGTGCCAGCTCACCACAAGGCCCAGCGACCGAAACCTATGGCTACACCTTC
abundance: .; j_gene: TRBJ2-5; d_gene: TRBD2; v_gene: TRBV9; CDR3aa: CASSLGTSLQETQYF; CDR3nt: TGTGCCAGCAGCCTCGGGACTAGTCTACAAGAGACCCAGTACTTC
abundance: .; j_gene: TRBJ1-1; d_gene: .; v_gene: TRBV2; CDR3aa: CASKNSGNTEAFF; CDR3nt: TGTGCCAGCAAGAACAGCGGGAACACTGAAGCTTTCTTT
abundance: .; j_gene: TRBJ2-7; d_gene: .; v_gene: TRBV6-1; CDR3aa: CASSEAPPLGVEQYF; CDR3nt: TGTGCCAGCAGTGAAGCCCCTCCTTTAGGGGTCGAGCAGTACTTC
abundance: .; j_gene: TRBJ2-2; d_gene: TRBD2; v_gene: TRBV30; CDR3aa: CAWGGLAGVTGELFF; CDR3nt: TGTGCCTGGGGAGGACTAGCGGGAGTCACCGGGGAGCTGTTTTTT